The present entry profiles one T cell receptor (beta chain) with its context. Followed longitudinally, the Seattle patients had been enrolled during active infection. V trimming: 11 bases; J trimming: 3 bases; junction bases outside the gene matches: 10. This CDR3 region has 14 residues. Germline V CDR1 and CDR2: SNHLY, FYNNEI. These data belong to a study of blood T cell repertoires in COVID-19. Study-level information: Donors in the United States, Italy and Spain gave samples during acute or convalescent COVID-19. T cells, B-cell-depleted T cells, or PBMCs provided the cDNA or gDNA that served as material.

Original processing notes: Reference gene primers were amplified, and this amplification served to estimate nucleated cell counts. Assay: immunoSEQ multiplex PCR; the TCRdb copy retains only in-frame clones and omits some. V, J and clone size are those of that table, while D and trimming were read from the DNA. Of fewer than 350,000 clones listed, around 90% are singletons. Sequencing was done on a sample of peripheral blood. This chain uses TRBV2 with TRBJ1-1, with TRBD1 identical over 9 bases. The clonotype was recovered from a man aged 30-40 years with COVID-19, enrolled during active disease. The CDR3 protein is CAGGTGTGDTEAFF. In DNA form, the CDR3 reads TGTGCCGGCGGGACAGGGACGGGGGACACTGAAGCTTTCTTT.